The entry below describes one TCR beta chain. The trim removed 5 bases at V and 2 bases at J, leaving 6 bases unmatched. Looked up from germline, CDR1 is SEHNR and CDR2 is FQNEAQ (reference sequence). The CDR3 extends over 14 amino acids. The sample comes from a study of blood T cell repertoires in COVID-19. Study in general: Samples representing acute and convalescent COVID-19 were sourced from the United States, Italy and Spain. In each case, the material was cDNA or gDNA derived from T cells, B-cell-depleted T cells, or PBMCs.

As processed by the authors: Using reference gene primer amplification, nucleated cell counts were estimated. Measured with immunoSEQ multiplex PCR; TCRdb has only the in-frame clones, and not every one. The V and J calls and clone size are taken from that table; D and trimming were inferred from the DNA. This sample has roughly 200,000 clones, with 70% to 90% found just once. The sequenced sample was peripheral blood. The source is a human donor with active or convalescent COVID-19. The donor label of this sample is uncertain. The chain couples TRBV7-9 to TRBJ2-7; 7 nucleotides align to TRBD2. The chain's CDR3 is CASSPSGGPYEQYF. The DNA of the CDR3 is TGTGCCAGCAGCCCGTCGGGGGGACCCTACGAGCAGTACTTC.